The clone carrying this T cell receptor beta chain has a handful of counts. The antigen remains unidentified. The conserved phenylalanine or tryptophan is not found at the CDR3 terminus, so this likely reflects a read error. Looked up from germline, CDR1 is MNHEY and CDR2 is SMNVEV (reference sequence). V was clipped by 0 bases and J by 3 bases, with 9 bases between them. The CDR3 runs 14 residues. The data were taken from a study of glioma-infiltrating T cells. Using RNA template, CDR3s of TCR alpha and beta were amplified with iRepertoire arm-PCR. One-step reverse transcription and amplification started from approximately 100-400 ng of tissue mRNA or PBMC total RNA. In TCRdb, the multiplex PCR reads were re-called with MiXCR into one record per CDR3 protein. The sample gives under 200,000 distinct CDR3 sequences, approximately 40% of which show up once; around 5% is in the top ten. Study results and caveats: CDR3 overlap between tissue and blood was very small. Gliomas, especially low-grade, showed above-expected tissue-blood divergence; non-neoplastic patients showed below.

This sequence originates from a human donor with low-grade glioma or glioblastoma, undergoing nonglioma brain surgery, or in good health (not recorded which). The chain uses TRBV27 and TRBJ2-7; D remains ambiguous. The specimen sequenced was glioma tissue, nonneoplastic brain tissue, or PBMCs (not recorded which). CDR3 DNA: TGTGCCAGCAGTTTATCCCCTCCAGACTACGAGCAGTACCTC. Its protein product is CASSLSPPDYEQYL.